This T cell receptor (beta chain) was sequenced in a study of patients and donors after allogeneic stem cell transplantation. Trimming removed 4 bases at V and 4 bases at J, with 7 bases between. The germline V gene encodes CDR1 SEHNR and CDR2 FQNEAQ (reference sequence). The length of the CDR3 is 12 residues. This clonotype has more than one count but fewer than ten. TCRdb reanalysed the RT-PCR reads using MiXCR and keeps one entry per CDR3 protein. The data hold 160,000 or so distinct CDR3 sequences, with more than 20% observed a single time. The chain combines TRBV7-9 with TRBJ1-2; D not resolved. The specimen was blood, either unsorted or a sorted T cell fraction (not recorded which). This sequence was found in a human donor who was either an allogeneic HSCT recipient or a stem cell or donor lymphocyte infusion donor (not recorded which). It is not recorded whose cells these are; they may come from a transplant donor. The CDR3 sequence: CASSSESYGYTF. The CDR3 coding sequence is TGTGCCAGCAGCTCCGAATCCTATGGCTACACCTTC. The full variable domain, with the rest looked up from reference TRBV7-9 and TRBJ1-2, is DTGVSQNPRHKITKRGQNVTFRCDPISEHNRLYWYRQTLGQGPEFLTYFQNEAQLEKSRLLSDRFSAERPKGSFSTLEIQRTEQGDSAMYLCASSSESYGYTFGSGTRLTVV.